This T cell receptor beta chain was identified in a study of T cells in Graves' hyperthyroidism and ophthalmopathy (dated by TCRdb to between 2018 and 2020). A note on the overall study: Peripheral blood samples were taken at the time of initial diagnosis, prior to any treatment. TCR Vbeta CDR3 sequencing of 120 to 150 peripheral blood samples (more than 40 ophthalmopathy, roughly 74 hyperthyroidism and roughly 17 progressor patients) is reported in the paper. Thyroid tissue and blood T-cell repertoires from roughly 6 Graves' hyperthyroidism patients were also compared in the study. To identify TCR V-J signatures that set the groups apart, the researchers used a discovery cohort of more than 95 patients, made up of some 41 with Graves' ophthalmopathy and about 60 with stable Graves' hyperthyroidism. Prospective prediction of ophthalmopathy was tested in an independent validation cohort of 18 to 20 hyperthyroidism patients and approximately 17 patients who later progressed to ophthalmopathy. After sampling, hyperthyroidism patients received methimazole starting at 30 mg daily, and ophthalmopathy patients received high-dose intravenous methylprednisolone. The roughly 100 discovery patients were randomly divided into training and test sets at a 7:3 ratio.

As regards this clonotype: It lacks a known antigen. Per-base qualities were not stored, and no clone one base away is much larger.

Hyperthyroidism patients were newly diagnosed, had a disease duration of under 2 months, and were aged 18 to 65 years. Any patient with an uncontrolled infection, another autoimmune disease, pregnancy or lactation was excluded. Clinical symptoms, serum thyroxine and TRAb, thyroid ultrasound, and orbital computed tomography formed the basis for the diagnoses. Blood from progressor patients was collected at the time of first diagnosis with hyperthyroidism, before any ophthalmopathy symptoms had appeared. Ficoll-Paque density gradient centrifugation was used to isolate PBMCs from around 10 ml of fresh peripheral blood. Progressor patients were initially diagnosed with Graves' hyperthyroidism and developed ophthalmopathy during follow-up. Trizol reagent was used to extract total RNA, and RNA quality was then checked on an Agilent 2100 Bioanalyzer. The investigation overall reported the following: Most expanded thyroid clonotypes (frequency above 0.001) were also detected in blood, a finding suggesting that blood repertoires may reflect thyroid immune responses. Sample size was not statistically predetermined, and investigators were not blinded to group allocation. In validation, the model predicted progression to ophthalmopathy a median of around six months before onset, with 70% to 71% sensitivity and roughly 79% specificity. In cross-validation, a model built on a 13 V-J signature told ophthalmopathy apart from stable hyperthyroidism with roughly 87% sensitivity and roughly 81% specificity, and in testing the same model reached 80%/75%.

CDR1 SQVTM and CDR2 ANQGSEA are derived from the germline V gene. V loses 3 bases, J loses 6 bases, and the germline ends lie 5 bases apart. From the cysteine through the phenylalanine, the CDR3 covers 10 amino acids. Only the CDR3 portion is preserved as DNA: 30 bases, with reading frame beginning at the first base. TCR beta CDR3 regions were amplified from RNA transcripts. The first round of RT-PCR for the TCR CDR3 was performed with the HTBI primer set and the Qiagen OneStep RT-PCR kit. Libraries were constructed in a second round of multiplex PCR, after which size selection and purification were carried out. Libraries were sequenced paired-end with 100 bp reads on an Illumina HiSeq2000. Per the authors' processing: SOAPnuke was used to process the raw data, with reads discarded if the reads contained adapters or uncalled bases, had a mean Phred below 15, or lacked an exact constant-primer or identifier match. COPE v1.2.5 was used to merge high-quality paired reads, and clonotypes were defined as unique nucleotide sequences. MiTCR v1.1 was used to align the clonotypes against IMGT TRBV, TRBD and TRBJ reference segments. The analysis included only V-J combinations with a frequency above 0.0001, which together covered 99% to 99.2% of the repertoires. A TCS score was defined as the ratio between F50 (clonal expansion) and ExV (chaos), using BLOSUM62-based TCRdist between CDR3 peptides within each V-J. Welch's t-statistics and random forest reduced 500 to 650 V-J features to 10 to 15, which were used in a naive Bayes classifier (R e1071). Starting from the raw public reads, TCRdb applied fastp trimming at Q25, assembled clones with MiXCR and retained in-frame beta chains. For every CDR3 protein sequence, its rows merge into one entry that carries the most common genes and DNA. These V and J calls originate from TCRdb's pipeline instead of the authors' own analysis. Present in this sample are around 340,000 distinct CDR3 sequences, 17% of which were seen just once. Of the sample, around 35% falls within the top ten clones.

Rearrangement joined TRBV29-1 to TRBJ1-1; the D gene is unclear. Material for sequencing was blood. The sequence was collected from a woman aged 25-40 years with Graves' hyperthyroidism that later progressed to Graves' ophthalmopathy. The CDR3 protein sequence reads: CSVDVPEAFF. In nucleotide form, the sequence is TGCAGCGTTGACGTCCCTGAAGCTTTCTTT.